This TCR beta chain was identified in a study of blood T cell repertoires in COVID-19. Study summary: Acute and convalescent COVID-19 samples came from the United States, Italy and Spain. Nucleic acid was either cDNA or gDNA, and it came from T cells, B-cell-depleted T cells, or PBMCs.

In the authors' methods: From reference gene primer amplification, estimates of nucleated cell counts were derived. The method was immunoSEQ multiplex PCR; TCRdb's version includes in-frame clones alone and lacks a portion of them. The V and J calls and clone size were taken over from that table, and D and trimming were inferred from the DNA. This sample carries 75,000 to 100,000 clones, around 79% of them seen once, and the ten largest clones take roughly a tenth. The V gene lost 6 bases and the J gene lost 2 bases, with 14 bases spanning the gap. The CDR3 spans 15 residues. The germline V gene encodes CDR1 SGHTA and CDR2 FQGNSA.

The sample consisted of peripheral blood. The V and J genes are TRBV7-2 and TRBJ1-3; D is possibly TRBD1 (5 bases). The clonotype originates from a woman of 80 years or more with acute or convalescent COVID-19. As DNA, the CDR3 is TGTGCCAGCAGTCCCCACAGGCCCCCTGGAAACACCATATATTTT. Protein product: CASSPHRPPGNTIYF.